Listed below are T cell receptor beta chains from one sample, sequenced in a study of CD8+ T cells in alopecia areata. Clones were sequenced by immunoSEQ multiplex PCR, and TCRdb holds only the in-frame ones, with some missing. The top ten clones hold 3% to 3.5% of a sample with roughly 120,000 clones, around two fifths of them seen once. Sequences were obtained from CD4+ T cells sorted from blood. Source of these receptors: a human donor with alopecia areata. Both conserved end residues are trimmed from each CDR3.

CDR3 protein: AWNLAGGFGNEQF
J gene: TRBJ2-1
V gene: TRBV30
CDR3 length: 13

CDR3 protein: ASSLEGGTDTQY
J gene: TRBJ2-3
V gene: TRBV5-1
CDR3 length: 12

CDR3 protein: ASSGEAEQETQY
J gene: TRBJ2-5
V gene: TRBV11-3
CDR3 length: 12

CDR3 protein: ASSQDTEYRFY
J gene: TRBJ2-7
V gene: TRBV4-1
CDR3 length: 11

CDR3 protein: ASRRSGRTDTQY
J gene: TRBJ2-3
V gene: TRBV27
CDR3 length: 12

CDR3 protein: ASSIGVSYNEQF
J gene: TRBJ2-1
V gene: TRBV19
CDR3 length: 12

CDR3 protein: ASSVDREETQY
J gene: TRBJ2-5
V gene: TRBV9
CDR3 length: 11

CDR3 protein: ASSLDGLQADTQY
J gene: TRBJ2-3
V gene: TRBV7-2
CDR3 length: 13

CDR3 protein: SVERSAYEQY
J gene: TRBJ2-7
V gene: TRBV29-1
CDR3 length: 10

CDR3 protein: AWSSAPGQGRGRKNEQY
J gene: TRBJ2-7
V gene: TRBV30
CDR3 length: 17

CDR3 protein: ASSPPYTDTQY
J gene: TRBJ2-3
V gene: TRBV5-4
CDR3 length: 11

CDR3 protein: AWSPGFLANQPQH
J gene: TRBJ1-5
V gene: TRBV30
CDR3 length: 13

CDR3 protein: ASSSKAEDNEQF
J gene: TRBJ2-1
V gene: TRBV5-6
CDR3 length: 12

CDR3 protein: SVDLGRTEAF
J gene: TRBJ1-1
V gene: TRBV29-1
CDR3 length: 10

CDR3 protein: SGKRASTDTQY
J gene: TRBJ2-3
V gene: TRBV29-1
CDR3 length: 11

CDR3 protein: ASSVELDTQY
J gene: TRBJ2-3
V gene: TRBV9
CDR3 length: 10

CDR3 protein: ASSILPQGNTEAF
J gene: TRBJ1-1
V gene: TRBV19
CDR3 length: 13

CDR3 protein: ASSPGTGSEQY
J gene: TRBJ2-7
V gene: TRBV18
CDR3 length: 11

CDR3 protein: ASEPGQYPRYSNQPQH
J gene: TRBJ1-5
V gene: TRBV2
CDR3 length: 16

CDR3 protein: ASSIAPQTAEQF
J gene: TRBJ2-1
V gene: TRBV19
CDR3 length: 12

CDR3 protein: SVDGAGGGKNIQY
J gene: TRBJ2-4
V gene: TRBV29-1
CDR3 length: 13

CDR3 protein: ASSLQLRETQY
J gene: TRBJ2-5
V gene: TRBV28
CDR3 length: 11

CDR3 protein: SATGRTLGEAF
J gene: TRBJ1-1
V gene: TRBV29-1
CDR3 length: 11

CDR3 protein: ASRPTGTDTQY
J gene: TRBJ2-3
V gene: TRBV11-2
CDR3 length: 11

CDR3 protein: ASSSLAELRFAEQF
J gene: TRBJ2-1
V gene: TRBV5-6
CDR3 length: 14

CDR3 protein: ASSPYTDTQY
J gene: TRBJ2-3
V gene: TRBV18
CDR3 length: 10

CDR3 protein: SVGEGSHTEAF
J gene: TRBJ1-1
V gene: TRBV29-1
CDR3 length: 11

CDR3 protein: ASSGLVNTGELF
J gene: TRBJ2-2
V gene: TRBV2
CDR3 length: 12

CDR3 protein: ASSFRRPGQDQETQY
J gene: TRBJ2-5
V gene: TRBV7-3
CDR3 length: 15

CDR3 protein: SAMAGVVTGELF
J gene: TRBJ2-2
V gene: TRBV29-1
CDR3 length: 12

CDR3 protein: ASSQEAGPTEAF
J gene: TRBJ1-1
V gene: TRBV14
CDR3 length: 12

CDR3 protein: ASSQPGGSYSPLH
J gene: TRBJ1-6
V gene: TRBV23-1
CDR3 length: 13

CDR3 protein: ASSPTGQGGEQY
J gene: TRBJ2-7
V gene: TRBV7-3
CDR3 length: 12

CDR3 protein: ASSDGLLFGANVLT
J gene: TRBJ2-6
V gene: TRBV6-6
CDR3 length: 14

CDR3 protein: ASGNLGDYGYT
J gene: TRBJ1-2
V gene: TRBV2
CDR3 length: 11

CDR3 protein: ASSSGQALAKNIQY
J gene: TRBJ2-4
V gene: TRBV28
CDR3 length: 14

CDR3 protein: ASVLGTGNYEQY
J gene: TRBJ2-7
V gene: TRBV2
CDR3 length: 12

CDR3 protein: ASSSVPGLAGVEQY
J gene: TRBJ2-7
V gene: TRBV5-1
CDR3 length: 14

CDR3 protein: ASTLMAGGNNEQF
J gene: TRBJ2-1
V gene: TRBV11-2
CDR3 length: 13

CDR3 protein: SARQDNEQF
J gene: TRBJ2-1
V gene: TRBV20-1
CDR3 length: 9

CDR3 protein: ASSQTRGQKLDTQY
J gene: TRBJ2-3
V gene: TRBV9
CDR3 length: 14

CDR3 protein: ASSLEEISSYNSPLH
J gene: TRBJ1-6
V gene: TRBV11-2
CDR3 length: 15

CDR3 protein: ASSSQGLNGYT
J gene: TRBJ1-2
V gene: TRBV14
CDR3 length: 11

CDR3 protein: SARPAYEQY
J gene: TRBJ2-7
V gene: TRBV20-1
CDR3 length: 9

CDR3 protein: ATSRLNQPQH
J gene: TRBJ1-5
V gene: TRBV15
CDR3 length: 10

CDR3 protein: AWRTVSYEQY
J gene: TRBJ2-7
V gene: TRBV30
CDR3 length: 10

CDR3 protein: ASSLGGQGETQY
J gene: TRBJ2-5
V gene: TRBV7-2
CDR3 length: 12